These 2 T cell receptor beta chains were sequenced from one sample in a study of blood T cell repertoires in COVID-19. TCRdb's copy holds only in-frame clones and misses some; the assay was immunoSEQ multiplex PCR. Found here are fewer than 60,000 clones, 86% of them singletons; the top ten hold under 15%. The sample taken for sequencing was peripheral blood. These receptors were collected from a human donor in a cohort sampled during active COVID-19.

The gene calls are TRBV12-3 or TRBV12-4 and TRBJ1-1; D is possibly TRBD1 (6 bases). Trimming stripped 6 bases from V and 2 bases from J, with 10 bases between. CDR3 length: 13 amino acids. CDR3 in DNA: TGTGCCAGCAGCAAACAGGGAAACACTGAAGCTTTCTTT. Translation gives CASSKQGNTEAFF.

The DNA for the CDR3 is TGTGCCAGCAGCCCCTACCGCCTCTATACCAACCCTGAAGCTTTCTTT. This gives the protein CASSPYRLYTNPEAFF. The chain employs TRBV7-9 and TRBJ1-1; D is ambiguous. The germline V gene has CDR1 SEHNR and CDR2 FQNEAQ (reference sequence). Trimming took off 5 bases at V and 6 bases at J, with 22 bases between the two ends. The CDR3 has 16 residues.